This T cell receptor (beta chain) was recorded in a study of glioma-infiltrating T cells after dendritic cell vaccination. Documented time point: after dendritic cell vaccination, including at tumor progression/relapse. All glioblastoma patients lacked an isocitrate dehydrogenase mutation. In germline, CDR1 is MGHRA, CDR2 YSYEKL. The CDR3 sequence is 16 residues long. The junction had 11 bases not matched to a gene; V was cut back by 6 bases and J by 5 bases. The method was immunoSEQ multiplex PCR; TCRdb's version includes in-frame clones alone and lacks a portion of them. The data contain approximately 92,000 clones, around 80% of them singletons.

The receptor was isolated from a human donor with glioblastoma. The rearrangement links TRBV4-1 to TRBJ1-5; 9 nucleotides line up with TRBD1. Material: blood, obtained after dendritic cell vaccination. The CDR3 spells CASSPGWGQGHQPQHF. As DNA, the CDR3 is TGCGCCAGCAGTCCAGGTTGGGGACAGGGTCATCAGCCCCAGCATTTT.